The clone carrying this T cell receptor beta chain came up many times. Under the authors' procedure: Researchers report that nucleated cell counts were estimated from reference gene primer amplification. TCRdb's table, derived via immunoSEQ multiplex PCR, lists solely in-frame clones and lacks some. V, J and clone size derive from that table, while D and trimming were established from the DNA sequence. This table holds roughly 260,000 clones, 88% found once. This entry is derived from a study of blood T cell repertoires in COVID-19. Study details: There were acute and convalescent COVID-19 samples, and they came from the United States, Italy and Spain. PBMCs, B-cell-depleted T cells, or T cells provided the cDNA or gDNA that made up the material.

The receptor was isolated from a man aged 55 to 70 who had recovered from COVID-19. The source material was peripheral blood.

The CDR3 nucleotides are TGTGCCAGTCAGACCCGGCGGGGGGACAATGAGCAGTTCTTC. It is translated as CASQTRRGDNEQFF. The chain uses TRBV19 and TRBJ2-1; TRBD2 matches 8 bases. CDR3 length equals 14 residues. V shed 8 bases and J 5 bases; nucleotides not matched to a gene: 8. CDR1 is LNHDA and CDR2 is SQIVND in the germline V gene (reference sequence).